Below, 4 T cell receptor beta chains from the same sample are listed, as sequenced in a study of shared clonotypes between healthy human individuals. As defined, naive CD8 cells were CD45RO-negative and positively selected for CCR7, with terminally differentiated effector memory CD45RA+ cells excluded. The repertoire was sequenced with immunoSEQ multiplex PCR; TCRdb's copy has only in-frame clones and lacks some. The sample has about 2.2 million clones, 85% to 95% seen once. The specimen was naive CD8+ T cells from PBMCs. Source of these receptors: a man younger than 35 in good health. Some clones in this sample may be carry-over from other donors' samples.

CDR3 DNA: TGTGCCAGCAGCTCCGGGACAGAATTTAACGAGCAGTACTTC. Translated: CASSSGTEFNEQYF. The chain employs TRBV11-3 and TRBJ2-7, with 7 bases identical to TRBD1. Trimming cost V 4 bases and J 5 bases; bases outside gene matches: 8. This CDR3 is 14 amino acids long. Germline V gene sequence: CDR1 SGHNT, CDR2 YENEEA. Based on the CDR3 plus reference TRBV11-3 and TRBJ2-7, the full variable domain is EAGVVQSPRYKIIEKKQPVAFWCNPISGHNTLYWYLQNLGQGPELLIRYENEEAVDDSQLPKDRFSAERLKGVDSTLKIQPAELGDSAVYLCASSSGTEFNEQYFGPGTRLTVT.

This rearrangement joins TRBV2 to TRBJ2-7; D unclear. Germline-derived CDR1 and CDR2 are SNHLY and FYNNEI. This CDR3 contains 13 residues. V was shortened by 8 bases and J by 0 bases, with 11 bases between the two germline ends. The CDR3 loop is CASYGDFSYEQYF. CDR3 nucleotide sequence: TGTGCCAGCTATGGAGACTTCTCCTACGAGCAGTACTTC.

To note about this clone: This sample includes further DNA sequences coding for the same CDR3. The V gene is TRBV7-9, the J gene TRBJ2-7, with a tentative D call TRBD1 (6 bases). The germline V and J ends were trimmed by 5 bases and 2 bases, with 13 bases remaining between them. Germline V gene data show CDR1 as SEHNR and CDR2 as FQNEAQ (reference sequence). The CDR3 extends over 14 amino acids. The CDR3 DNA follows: TGTGCCAGCAGCCACCCGGACAGCCCCTACGAGCAGTACTTC. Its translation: CASSHPDSPYEQYF.

CDR3 DNA sequence: TGCGCCAGCAGCCTTAACTGGGGGAGGACTAGGAGTCACGAGCAGTACTTC. Residues: CASSLNWGRTRSHEQYF. V usage is TRBV4-3 and J usage is TRBJ2-7; 7 positions match TRBD2. The CDR3 length is 17 residues. In germline, CDR1 is LGHNA, CDR2 YSLEER. Trimming took 4 bases from V and 5 from J; bases not matched to a gene: 17.